Listed below are T cell receptor beta chains from one sample, sequenced in a study of T cells after yellow fever vaccination. TCRdb reprocessed the 5' RACE reads via MiXCR and lists one record per CDR3 protein. The table has a few hundred thousand distinct CDR3 sequences, 8.7% seen once; the top ten hold roughly 18%. Sequencing used PBMCs, obtained on the day of the first yellow fever vaccination. The source of these receptors is a man aged 18-30 years who received the YFV17D yellow fever vaccine. The conserved cysteine and the conserved F or W are not part of the CDR3 here. The order of the fields is J gene, V gene, CDR3 length, CDR3 protein.

TRBJ1-5 | TRBV12-3/TRBV12-4 | 12 | ASSLTASNQPQH
TRBJ1-5 | TRBV6-5 | 13 | ASSYSGQGDQPQH
TRBJ1-6 | TRBV18 | 13 | ASSINRGNNSPLH
TRBJ2-3 | TRBV4-3 | 14 | ASSPGLAGVADTQY
TRBJ2-7 | TRBV20-1 | 11 | SAPGTTPYEQY
TRBJ2-1 | TRBV6-2/TRBV6-3 | 12 | ASSYPEQAHEQF
TRBJ2-5 | TRBV20-1 | 11 | SAGGQGLETQY
TRBJ2-2 | TRBV9 | 13 | ASPLPGLNTGELF
TRBJ1-2 | TRBV5-4 | 12 | ASSLGQEIYGYT
TRBJ2-1 | TRBV5-1 | 13 | ASSMPGGDNNEQF
TRBJ2-1 | TRBV4-1 | 13 | ASSLGTRRRHEQF
TRBJ1-2 | TRBV28 | 12 | ASSLEQVNYGYT
TRBJ2-3 | TRBV5-6 | 11 | ATQDSYTDTQY
TRBJ2-1 | TRBV5-1 | 14 | ASSRSGDRGYNEQF
TRBJ2-1 | TRBV11-2 | 18 | ASSLLRSRLAGDPYNEQF
TRBJ2-1 | TRBV6-2/TRBV6-3 | 9 | ASSYWGEQF
TRBJ1-5 | TRBV2 | 13 | ASSGRGNSNQPQH
TRBJ2-7 | TRBV12-3/TRBV12-4 | 12 | ASSLRRSSYEQY
TRBJ2-1 | TRBV7-2 | 12 | ASSFFTRDREQF
TRBJ2-6 | TRBV7-2 | 15 | ASRPGTGIAGANVLT
TRBJ1-5 | TRBV9 | 13 | ASIAGTRTNQPQH
TRBJ1-1 | TRBV6-5 | 13 | ASSHPTGGGGEAF
TRBJ1-5 | TRBV7-6 | 11 | ASSLELNQPQH
TRBJ2-2 | TRBV29-1 | 12 | SVAAQLNTGELF